This T cell receptor (beta chain) was sequenced in a study of blood T cell repertoires in COVID-19. Across the study: Samples came from the United States, Italy and Spain, spanning acute and convalescent COVID-19. Nucleic acid was either cDNA or gDNA, and it came from T cells, B-cell-depleted T cells, or PBMCs.

The CDR3 loop spans 15 amino acids. The V end lost 8 bases, the J end lost 2 bases, and 15 bases lay between the germline ends. CDR1 and CDR2 (germline): LGHDT, YNNKEL (reference sequence). As originally analysed: Reference gene primer amplification in the assay estimated nucleated cell counts. The repertoire was sequenced with immunoSEQ multiplex PCR; TCRdb's copy has only in-frame clones and lacks some. V and J calls and clone size are given by that table; D and trimming were obtained from the DNA. The sample lists approximately 200,000 clones; around 81% were seen once. The sample consisted of peripheral blood. The TCR sequence derives from a woman in her twenties or thirties who had recovered from COVID-19. The chain links TRBV3-1 (or the pseudogene TRBV3-2) to TRBJ2-2; D gene ambiguous. CDR3 sequence: CASGRPTVNTGELFF. The DNA of the CDR3 is TGTGCCAGCGGCCGCCCAACGGTTAACACCGGGGAGCTGTTTTTT.